This record concerns one T cell receptor (beta chain) sequence. The antigen remains undetermined. This specimen comes from a study of CD8+ T cells in alopecia areata. Whole-study findings and limits: Persistence in scalp and blood during tofacitinib was observed for many expanded lesional clones.

The sample's treatment: oral pan-JAK inhibitor, 5-10 mg twice daily. The germline gives CDR1 SQVTM, CDR2 ANQGSEA. V lost 0 bases and J lost 1, with 6 bases in between. CDR3 length equals 13 residues. After isolation, RNA underwent reverse transcription to generate cDNA as the sequencing template. The table came from immunoSEQ multiplex PCR; TCRdb's copy has only in-frame clones and leaves some out. Among approximately 140,000 clones listed, about 88% were seen once. This chain uses TRBV29-1 with TRBJ1-1, with D possibly being TRBD1 (6 bases). Source: CD8+ T cells sorted from blood, taken at week 4, from a patient treated with tofacitinib. The clonotype originates from a human donor with alopecia areata. The CDR3 bases are TGCAGCGTTGAAGAGGGACAGAACACTGAAGCTTTCTTT. Protein: CSVEEGQNTEAFF. The variable domain in full, completed from reference TRBV29-1 and TRBJ1-1, reads SAVISQKPSRDICQRGTSLTIQCQVDSQVTMMFWYRQQPGQSLTLIATANQGSEATYESGFVIDKFPISRPNLTFSTLTVSNMSPEDSSIYLCSVEEGQNTEAFFGQGTRLTVV.